The table lists the clone carrying this TCR beta chain with a few counts. The CDR3 is 15 residues long. Germline V gene sequence: CDR1 SGHRS, CDR2 YFSETQ. V gave up 0 bases and J gave up 3 bases, with 10 bases separating them. The source of the sample is a study of blood T cell repertoires in COVID-19. At the level of the study: Acute and convalescent COVID-19 specimens originated in the United States, Italy and Spain.

Original data processing: Reference gene primers were amplified, and this amplification served to estimate nucleated cell counts. Generated by immunoSEQ multiplex PCR, the TCRdb table keeps only in-frame clones and is missing some. V and J calls plus clone size are reproduced from that table; the DNA served to infer D and trimming. The sample has around 180,000 clones; approximately 85% are singletons. The source is a woman older than 75 with acute or convalescent COVID-19. Source material: peripheral blood. V gene TRBV5-1 combines with J gene TRBJ1-5; the D gene is possibly TRBD1 (6 bases). CDR3 loop: CASSLEGGHNQPQHF. The CDR3 bases are TGCGCCAGCAGCTTGGAAGGGGGTCACAATCAGCCCCAGCATTTT.